Below are 26 T cell receptor beta chains sequenced from a single sample in a study of T cells after yellow fever vaccination (dated by TCRdb to the late 2010s). The library was produced with 5' RACE. Sequencing was carried out with an Illumina HiSeq 2500. TCRdb reprocessed the public reads (quality trimming at Q25 with fastp, clone calling with MiXCR) and kept in-frame beta chains. One record per CDR3 amino acid sequence lists the most common genes and DNA. This sample gives hundreds of thousands of distinct CDR3 sequences in total; approximately 13% of them show up just once. The ten top clones hold more than 13% of the sample. The label giving this sample's treatment or condition can be read as: live attenuated yellow fever vaccine strain. Here the sequenced sample was PBMCs, taken on the day of the yellow fever booster vaccination. The source of these receptors is a young man who received the YFV17D yellow fever vaccine.

This clonotype was observed a handful of times. The chain recombines TRBV7-3 with TRBJ2-1, with 7 bases fitting TRBD2. This CDR3 is built from 17 residues. V trimming: 5 bases; J trimming: 7 bases; junction bases outside the gene matches: 17. The germline V gene has CDR1 SGHTA and CDR2 FQGTGA. In DNA, the CDR3 is TGTGCCAGCAGCCCAAGTCCCAACATAGGACTAGAGAATGAGCAGTTCTTC. This encodes CASSPSPNIGLENEQFF.

This chain uses TRBV4-2 with TRBJ2-5; TRBD2 agrees at 13 bases. The CDR3 runs 16 residues. J gave up 3 bases and V 2 bases, and 3 bases lay outside the gene matches. Germline V lookup: CDR1 LGHNA, CDR2 YNFKEQ. The CDR3 loop is CASSQTGLAGEETQYF. Written as DNA, the CDR3 is TGTGCCAGCAGCCAAACCGGACTAGCGGGAGAAGAGACCCAGTACTTC.

This clonotype was recorded many times. The V gene is TRBV5-1, the J gene TRBJ2-5; no clear D. This CDR3 has 13 residues. V lost 0 bases, J lost 7 bases, and 10 bases lay in between. Germline V gene sequence: CDR1 SGHRS, CDR2 YFSETQ. The CDR3 reads CASSLGDGWTQYF. The CDR3 region has the DNA TGCGCCAGCAGCTTGGGTGACGGCTGGACCCAGTACTTC.

This chain connects TRBV7-9 to TRBJ2-7; D ambiguous. Between the trimmed V and J ends, which lost 5 bases and 3 bases, there was a span of 17 bases. The CDR3 extends over 15 amino acids. Germline V gives CDR1 SEHNR, CDR2 FQNEAQ (reference sequence). Here the CDR3 DNA reads TGTGCCAGCAGCCCTTATCGGCAGGATCACTACGAGCAGTACTTC. Translating it yields CASSPYRQDHYEQYF.

This clonotype was seen more than once but under ten times. The chain combines TRBV12-3 or TRBV12-4 with TRBJ1-1, with D unclear. Deletions cut 6 bases from V and 1 base from J, with 18 bases between. This CDR3 comprises 16 residues. The DNA for the CDR3 is TGTGCCAGCAGCCCCCGGAGGGCCGAAAAGAACACTGAAGCTTTCTTT. Protein sequence: CASSPRRAEKNTEAFF.

The chain joins TRBV19 to TRBJ1-1, with D possibly being TRBD1 (5 bases). Trimming removed 6 bases from V and 0 bases from J, with 14 bases in between. Germline V lookup: CDR1 LNHDA, CDR2 SQIVND (reference sequence). This CDR3 has 15 amino acids. The CDR3 is CASSEGQGLNTEAFF. The CDR3 coding sequence is TGTGCCAGTAGCGAGGGGCAGGGCCTGAACACTGAAGCTTTCTTT.

This clonotype has more than one count but fewer than ten. This chain links TRBV7-9 with TRBJ2-7, with TRBD2 matching 7 bases. Trimming at V came to 5 bases and at J to 4 bases, leaving 11 bases not matched to a gene. The germline V gene encodes CDR1 SEHNR and CDR2 FQNEAQ (reference sequence). CDR3 size: 15 residues. The chain's CDR3 is CASSASGKGEYEQYF. CDR3 sequence (DNA): TGTGCCAGCAGCGCTAGCGGCAAGGGAGAATACGAGCAGTACTTC.

This clonotype was observed at least ten times. J is TRBJ2-2 and V is TRBV5-1; 9 bases fit TRBD1. Germline V lookup: CDR1 SGHRS, CDR2 YFSETQ. The CDR3 consists of 16 residues. V was clipped by 5 bases and J by 3 bases; unmatched bases: 8. CDR3 amino acids: CASRSGQGRYTGELFF. The CDR3 coding sequence is TGCGCCAGCAGATCCGGACAGGGGAGGTACACCGGGGAGCTGTTTTTT.

There are a few counts of this clonotype. The rearrangement joins TRBV20-1 to TRBJ2-5, with D possibly matching TRBD1 (5 bases). The V end was cut by 8 bases, the J end by 1 base, with 11 bases between. This CDR3 spans 12 amino acids. Per germline, CDR1 DFQATT and CDR2 SNEGSKA (reference sequence). CDR3 sequence: CSIARGQETQYF. The DNA of the CDR3 is TGCAGTATTGCTAGGGGCCAAGAGACCCAGTACTTC.

In its sample, this clonotype was seen a few times. This rearrangement joins TRBV12-3 or TRBV12-4 to TRBJ2-3, with D perhaps TRBD1 (6 bases). This CDR3 spans 13 amino acids. V was pared by 4 bases and J by 5 bases, with 10 bases between. For the CDR3, the DNA is TGTGCCAGCAGTTGGGGGCAGAGAGATACGCAGTATTTT. Amino acid sequence: CASSWGQRDTQYF.

The chain joins TRBV5-1 to TRBJ2-1; possibly TRBD2 for D (6 bases). Trimming removed 0 bases from V and 12 bases from J, with 10 bases in between. Germline V gives CDR1 SGHRS, CDR2 YFSETQ. This CDR3 contains 12 residues. This chain's CDR3 is CASSLVEGGQFF. Written as DNA, the CDR3 is TGCGCCAGCAGCTTGGTGGAGGGAGGGCAGTTCTTC.

The chain has TRBV7-9 and TRBJ2-4; tentative D call: TRBD1 (6 bases). The CDR3 is 14 residues long. V lost 8 bases and J 1 base, leaving 12 bases between the germline ends. CDR1 is SEHNR, CDR2 FQNEAQ, per germline (reference sequence). The DNA for the CDR3 is TGTGCCAGCGGCGATGGACAGGCCAAAAACATTCAGTACTTC. Amino acid sequence: CASGDGQAKNIQYF.

This clonotype showed up just a few times. The CDR3 protein is CASSPEAGPGELFF. CDR3 nucleotides: TGTGCCAGCAGCCCAGAGGCAGGGCCCGGGGAGCTGTTTTTT. This chain joins TRBV7-2 and TRBJ2-2; maybe TRBD1 (5 bases). The germline CDR1 and CDR2 sequences are SGHTA and FQGNSA. V lost 5 bases and J 6 bases, leaving 13 bases between the germline ends. There are 14 residues in the CDR3. The whole variable domain, filled in from reference TRBV7-2 and TRBJ2-2, reads GAGVSQSPSNKVTEKGKDVELRCDPISGHTALYWYRQSLGQGLEFLIYFQGNSAPDKSGLPSDRFSAERTGGSVSTLTIQRTQQEDSAVYLCASSPEAGPGELFFGEGSRLTVL.

This clonotype was recorded at least ten times. This chain joins TRBV20-1 and TRBJ2-3; D is perhaps TRBD2 (5 bases). The CDR3 has 13 amino acids. Trimming took 0 bases from V and 4 from J, leaving 8 bases between them. Germline assignment: CDR1 DFQATT and CDR2 SNEGSKA (reference sequence). CDR3 sequence (DNA): TGCAGTGCTAGAGACTCTAGCCCAGATACGCAGTATTTT. Encoded protein: CSARDSSPDTQYF.

The V and J genes are TRBV5-6 and TRBJ2-3; D might be TRBD1 (5 bases). The CDR3 length is 11 residues. Germline V lookup: CDR1 SGHDT, CDR2 YYEEEE. V was trimmed by 0 bases and J by 10 bases, leaving 6 bases between them. In DNA form, the CDR3 reads TGTGCCAGCAGCTTGGCCAGGGCGCAGTATTTT. As protein: CASSLARAQYF.

This clonotype came up a few times. Written as DNA, the CDR3 is TGTGCCAGCAGCCACACCGGGGCAACTGAAGCTTTCTTT. Translated, it gives CASSHTGATEAFF. J is TRBJ1-1 and V is TRBV3-1, with D perhaps matching TRBD1 (5 bases). Germline V CDR1 and CDR2: LGHDT, YNNKEL (reference sequence). V was shortened by 3 bases and J by 5 bases, with 10 bases between the two germline ends. This CDR3 comprises 13 residues.

This clonotype was counted only a few times. This chain connects TRBV5-6 to TRBJ1-1; 7 bases are a match to TRBD1. Germline-derived CDR1 and CDR2 are SGHDT and YYEEEE. The CDR3 covers 15 residues. Germline trimming cut 4 bases from V and 5 bases from J; bases unmatched to any gene: 11. The CDR3: CASSPLGQHLTEAFF. CDR3 DNA sequence: TGTGCCAGCAGCCCTTTGGGACAGCACCTTACTGAAGCTTTCTTT. Full variable domain (missing parts from reference TRBV5-6 and TRBJ1-1): DAGVTQSPTHLIKTRGQQVTLRCSPKSGHDTVSWYQQALGQGPQFIFQYYEEEERQRGNFPDRFSGHQFPNYSSELNVNALLLGDSALYLCASSPLGQHLTEAFFGQGTRLTVV.

This clonotype was detected only a few times. The rearrangement uses TRBV30 and TRBJ1-1; maybe TRBD1 (6 bases). The CDR3 length is 12 residues. In germline, CDR1 is GTSNPN, CDR2 SVGIG (reference sequence). The V end lost 4 bases, the J end lost 0 bases, and 6 bases lay between the germline ends. The CDR3 here is CAWTGVNTEAFF. CDR3 DNA sequence: TGTGCCTGGACAGGGGTGAACACTGAAGCTTTCTTT.

The table lists this clonotype with a few counts. The chain is built from TRBV12-3 or TRBV12-4 and TRBJ2-1, with D maybe TRBD2 (6 bases). The ends were cut back, 5 bases at V and 3 bases at J, with 14 bases in the middle. CDR3 length: 15 residues. CDR3 coding DNA: TGTGCCAGCAGTCCCGGGGGACCCGGCTACAATGAGCAGTTCTTC. As protein: CASSPGGPGYNEQFF.

The rearrangement uses TRBV4-3 and TRBJ2-1; D is perhaps TRBD2 (5 bases). V gave up 1 base and J gave up 7 bases, with 8 bases separating them. The CDR3 extends over 13 amino acids. CDR1 and CDR2 from the germline V gene are LGHNA and YSLEER. As DNA, the CDR3 is TGCGCCAGCAGCCAAGGTCGGGAAAATGAGCAGTTCTTC. It specifies CASSQGRENEQFF.

The rearrangement links TRBV6-1 to TRBJ2-7; no clear D. Germline CDR1 MNHNS, CDR2 SASEGT. V shed 7 bases and J shed 2 bases, with 15 bases lying between them. This CDR3 contains 14 residues. Here the CDR3 reads CASTAPGGTYEQYF. The CDR3 DNA is TGTGCCAGCACCGCACCCGGCGGAACCTACGAGCAGTACTTC.

This clonotype was seen a handful of times. This rearrangement joins TRBV6-5 to TRBJ1-4; TRBD1 agrees at 8 bases. The CDR3 has 16 residues. Germline V CDR1 and CDR2: MNHEY, SVGAGI. V lost 4 bases, J lost 4 bases, and 8 bases stayed unmatched. The CDR3: CASSSGTGADNEKLFF. The CDR3 DNA reads as TGTGCCAGCAGTTCCGGGACAGGTGCTGATAATGAAAAACTGTTTTTT.

In this sample, this clonotype turned up many times. The V and J genes are TRBV12-3 or TRBV12-4 and TRBJ2-7; 7 bases align to TRBD1. The CDR3 length is 13 residues. Germline trimming cut 5 bases from V and 7 bases from J; bases unmatched to any gene: 8. CDR3 loop: CASSPDRVGEQYF. The CDR3 coding sequence is TGTGCCAGCAGTCCCGACAGGGTCGGAGAGCAGTACTTC.

The chain is built from TRBV27 and TRBJ2-7; 9 bases match TRBD2. Losses at the gene ends were 0 bases for V and 3 bases for J; bases not matched to a gene: 3. CDR3 length equals 15 residues. From germline, CDR1 is MNHEY and CDR2 SMNVEV (reference sequence). This CDR3 is CASSLSASGVYEQYF. The CDR3 coding sequence is TGTGCCAGCAGTTTATCAGCTAGCGGGGTCTACGAGCAGTACTTC.

This clonotype was detected only a few times. The CDR3 DNA reads as TGTGCCAGCAGCAGAACACCCGGGACAGGCTACGAGCAGTACTTC. It specifies CASSRTPGTGYEQYF. The chain recombines TRBV7-2 with TRBJ2-7; 8 bases agree with TRBD1. The CDR3 has 15 amino acids. In germline, CDR1 is SGHTA, CDR2 FQGNSA. With 5 bases clipped from V and 3 bases from J, the junction kept 9 bases outside the gene matches. Using reference TRBV7-2 and TRBJ2-7 for the parts outside the CDR3, the full variable domain is GAGVSQSPSNKVTEKGKDVELRCDPISGHTALYWYRQSLGQGLEFLIYFQGNSAPDKSGLPSDRFSAERTGGSVSTLTIQRTQQEDSAVYLCASSRTPGTGYEQYFGPGTRLTVT.

The chain carries TRBV28 and TRBJ2-3, with TRBD2 identical over 14 bases. This CDR3 contains 14 residues. Germline CDR1 is MDHEN and CDR2 is SYDVKM. Losses at the gene ends were 7 bases for V and 5 bases for J; bases not matched to a gene: 2. The CDR3 loop reads CASTGLAGEDTQYF. The CDR3 coding sequence is TGTGCCAGCACGGGACTAGCGGGAGAAGATACGCAGTATTTT.